This T cell receptor (beta chain) was retrieved from a study of OX40 agonist ivuxolimab in advanced cancers. In the study overall: The group had a mean age of about 65 years, ranged from about 20 to 79, and was less than 85% male.

The germline V gene has CDR1 SGHVS and CDR2 FQNEAQ. The CDR3 consists of 15 residues. V gave up 1 base and J gave up 6 bases, with 14 bases separating them. General observations from the study: Averaged across samples, CD8+ T cells carried more expanded clones than CD4+ did.

Notes on this clone: What it recognizes is unknown.

Some clones are missing from TCRdb's copy, which holds only in-frame ones; the method was immunoSEQ multiplex PCR. Counted here are roughly 87,000 clones, roughly 90% occurring once; the ten biggest clones make up roughly 8.6%. Sequencing used CD4+ or CD8+ T cells sorted from blood, obtained in a trial of the OX40 agonist ivuxolimab. This clonotype was obtained from an adult with an advanced solid tumor such as melanoma, head and neck, liver or kidney cancer. The chain has TRBV7-8 and TRBJ2-3; D gene unclear. This chain's CDR3 is CASSLDRPEVDTQYF. The CDR3 nucleotides are TGTGCCAGCAGCTTAGATCGCCCAGAAGTGGATACGCAGTATTTT.